One TCR beta chain is described in this entry. What this receptor recognizes is not known. No clone much larger than this one lies a single base away; base qualities are absent. At transurethral resection, specimens of the bladder lesions were collected and then stored at -80C. From bladder specimens obtained at transurethral resection, DNA was extracted. The record originates from a study of T cell repertoires in urothelial bladder cancer (dated by TCRdb to between 2018 and 2020). As for the study more broadly: Of the roughly twelve resected lesions, three were clinically staged as cT0, three as cTa, three as cT1 and three as cT2 or greater. The study compared clonality of the TCR repertoire in bladder tumors against clonality in benign bladder inflammation. About a dozen patients with bladder lesions undergoing transurethral resection were identified prospectively. Eleven to twelve resected bladder lesions, consisting of urothelial carcinoma (UC+) and benign (UC-) specimens, were examined. What the research found in general, with its limitations: In carcinoma specimens, up to 17% of infiltrating lymphocytes were accounted for by a single T-cell clone, compared with roughly 1.8% in benign specimens. Urothelial carcinoma specimens had a median of roughly 5,300 T cells, fewer than the median of roughly 25,000 seen in benign specimens. Median tumor infiltrating lymphocyte percentage was 1.5% to 2.5% in carcinoma specimens and 12% in benign specimens.

The immunoSEQ assay was used to sequence the CDR3 region of the TCR beta chain. As for the original processing: For every specimen, the T-cell fraction, clonal dominance and maximum TCR clone frequency were calculated. In its TCRdb copy, this immuneACCESS table keeps in-frame sequences only and misses some clones. Where compared with another copy, unresolved V genes explain less than half of these, and the others have no known cause. V and J calls and clone size are as listed in that table; D and trimming were resolved from the DNA. The sample includes about 6,200 clones, with 71% observed a single time. The biggest ten clones account for 12% of the sample. The sequence came from a human donor with urothelial carcinoma. Sequencing was carried out using tumor-infiltrating cells from bladder cancer.

The CDR3 here reads CASSLELGPYEQYF. The base sequence is TGTGCCAGCAGCTTAGAATTAGGCCCCTACGAGCAGTACTTC. The V and J segments used are TRBV7-9 and TRBJ2-7, with no confident D gene call. Taken from cysteine to phenylalanine, the CDR3 has 14 residues. Solely the CDR3 DNA is kept, with 42 bases framed from the first base. Trimming takes 1 base from V and 2 bases from J, and the germline ends sit 9 bases apart. Taken from the germline V gene (reference sequence), the CDR1 and CDR2 loops are SEHNR and FQNEAQ. The CDR3, completed at both ends by the reference TRBV7-9 and TRBJ2-7 genes, gives the full variable domain DTGVSQNPRHKITKRGQNVTFRCDPISEHNRLYWYRQTLGQGPEFLTYFQNEAQLEKSRLLSDRFSAERPKGSFSTLEIQRTEQGDSAMYLCASSLELGPYEQYFGPGTRLTVT.